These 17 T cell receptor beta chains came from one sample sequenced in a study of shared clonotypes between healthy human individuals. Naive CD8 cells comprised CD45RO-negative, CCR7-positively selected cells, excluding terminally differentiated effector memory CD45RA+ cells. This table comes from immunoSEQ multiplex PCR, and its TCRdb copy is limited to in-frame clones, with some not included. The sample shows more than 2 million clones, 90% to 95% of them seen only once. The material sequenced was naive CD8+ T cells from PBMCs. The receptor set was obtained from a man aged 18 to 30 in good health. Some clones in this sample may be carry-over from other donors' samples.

CDR3 bases: TGTGCCAGCAGTTTATCGGGCCAGCGGAATGAAAAACTGTTTTTT. This encodes CASSLSGQRNEKLFF. The V gene is TRBV27, the J gene TRBJ1-4; no definite D call. The V end lost 0 bases, the J end lost 5 bases, and 10 bases lay between the germline ends. Germline CDR1 MNHEY, CDR2 SMNVEV (reference sequence). The CDR3 is 15 residues long.

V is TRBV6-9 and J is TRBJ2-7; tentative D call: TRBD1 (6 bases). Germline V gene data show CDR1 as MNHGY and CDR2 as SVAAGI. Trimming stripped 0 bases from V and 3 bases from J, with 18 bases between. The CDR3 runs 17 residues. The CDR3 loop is CASSYSSTGYLSYEQYF. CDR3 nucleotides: TGTGCCAGCAGTTATTCCTCCACAGGGTATCTGAGCTACGAGCAGTACTTC.

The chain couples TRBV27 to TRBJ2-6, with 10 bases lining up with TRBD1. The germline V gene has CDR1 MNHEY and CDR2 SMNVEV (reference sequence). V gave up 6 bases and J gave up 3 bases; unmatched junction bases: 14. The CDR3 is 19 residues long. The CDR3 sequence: CASSLWGTGVDYGANVLTF. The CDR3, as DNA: TGTGCCAGCAGCCTCTGGGGGACAGGGGTGGATTATGGGGCCAACGTCCTGACTTTC.

CDR3 nucleotide sequence: TGCGCCAGCAGCCAAAGGGCGTTAGCGGGGCTCTCCTACGAGCAGTACTTC. Translated: CASSQRALAGLSYEQYF. The genes are TRBV4-3 and TRBJ2-7; 8 nucleotides match TRBD2. J gave up 0 bases and V 2 bases, and 9 bases lay outside the gene matches. The CDR3 covers 17 residues. Germline V CDR1 and CDR2: LGHNA, YSLEER.

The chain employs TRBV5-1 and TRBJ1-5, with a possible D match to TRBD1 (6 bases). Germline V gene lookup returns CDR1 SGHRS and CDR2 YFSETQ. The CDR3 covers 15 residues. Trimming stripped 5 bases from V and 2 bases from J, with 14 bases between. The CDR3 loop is CASRRDNLGNQPQHF. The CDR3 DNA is TGCGCCAGCAGGCGGGACAATCTAGGCAATCAGCCCCAGCATTTT.

The CDR3 is CASSFQGFYGYTF. The CDR3 nucleotides read TGTGCCAGCAGCTTTCAGGGATTCTATGGCTACACCTTC. J is TRBJ1-2 and V is TRBV7-9, with D perhaps TRBD1 (5 bases). The germline CDR1 and CDR2 sequences are SEHNR and FQNEAQ (reference sequence). V lost 3 bases and J lost 4, with 9 bases in between. This CDR3 comprises 13 residues.

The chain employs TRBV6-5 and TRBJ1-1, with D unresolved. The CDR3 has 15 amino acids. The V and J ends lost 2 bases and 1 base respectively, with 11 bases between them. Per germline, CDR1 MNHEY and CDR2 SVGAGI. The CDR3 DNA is TGTGCCAGCAGTTACGGTAGGGCAGGGAACACTGAAGCTTTCTTT. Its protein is CASSYGRAGNTEAFF.

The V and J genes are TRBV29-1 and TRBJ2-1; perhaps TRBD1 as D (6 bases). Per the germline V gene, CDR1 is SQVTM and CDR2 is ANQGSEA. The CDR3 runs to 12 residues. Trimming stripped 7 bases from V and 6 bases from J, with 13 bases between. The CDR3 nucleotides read TGCAGCGCTGGTGTAGGGGGCAATGAGCAGTTCTTC. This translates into CSAGVGGNEQFF.

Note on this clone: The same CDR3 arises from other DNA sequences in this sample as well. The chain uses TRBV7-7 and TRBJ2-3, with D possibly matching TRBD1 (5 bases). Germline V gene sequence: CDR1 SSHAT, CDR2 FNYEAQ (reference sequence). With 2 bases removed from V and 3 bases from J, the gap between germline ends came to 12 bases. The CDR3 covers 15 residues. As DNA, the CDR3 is TGTGCCAGCAGCTTATCAAGGGGCCGGACAGATACGCAGTATTTT. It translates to CASSLSRGRTDTQYF.

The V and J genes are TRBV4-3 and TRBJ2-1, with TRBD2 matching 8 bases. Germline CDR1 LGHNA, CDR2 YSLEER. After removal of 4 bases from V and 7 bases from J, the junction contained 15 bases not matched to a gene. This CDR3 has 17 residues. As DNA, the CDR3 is TGCGCCAGCAGCCTCGGGGCCGGGACTAGTTTGGTGAATGAGCAGTTCTTC. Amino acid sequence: CASSLGAGTSLVNEQFF.

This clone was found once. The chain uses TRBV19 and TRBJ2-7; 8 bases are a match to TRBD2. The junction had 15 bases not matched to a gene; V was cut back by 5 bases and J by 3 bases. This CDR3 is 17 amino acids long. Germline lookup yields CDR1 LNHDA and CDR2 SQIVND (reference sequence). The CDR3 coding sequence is TGTGCCAGTAGTGGCAGCGGGAGAATCCCCTACCGCTACGAGCAGTACTTC. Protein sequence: CASSGSGRIPYRYEQYF.

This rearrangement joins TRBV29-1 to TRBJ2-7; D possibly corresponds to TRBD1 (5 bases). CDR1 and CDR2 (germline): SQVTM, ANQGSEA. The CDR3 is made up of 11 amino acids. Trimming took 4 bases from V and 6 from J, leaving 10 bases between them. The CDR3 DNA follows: TGCAGCGTTGTCCACCAGGGCGAGCAGTACTTC. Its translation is CSVVHQGEQYF.

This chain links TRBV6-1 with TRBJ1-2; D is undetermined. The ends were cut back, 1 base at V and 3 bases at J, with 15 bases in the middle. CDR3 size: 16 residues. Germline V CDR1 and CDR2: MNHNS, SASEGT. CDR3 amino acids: CASSEDPGYTDYGYTF. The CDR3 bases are TGTGCCAGCAGTGAAGACCCCGGTTACACAGACTATGGCTACACCTTC.

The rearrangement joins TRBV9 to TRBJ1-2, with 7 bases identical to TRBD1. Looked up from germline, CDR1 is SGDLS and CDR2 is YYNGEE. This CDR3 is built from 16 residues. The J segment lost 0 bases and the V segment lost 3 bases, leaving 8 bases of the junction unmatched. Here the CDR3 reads CASSGNRGHANYGYTF. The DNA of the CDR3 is TGTGCCAGCAGCGGGAACAGGGGACACGCTAACTATGGCTACACCTTC.

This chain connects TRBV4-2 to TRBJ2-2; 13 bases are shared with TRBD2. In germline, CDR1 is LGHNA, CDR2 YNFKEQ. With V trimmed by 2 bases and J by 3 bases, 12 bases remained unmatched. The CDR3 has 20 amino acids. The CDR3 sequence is CASSQPGLAGVESDTGELFF. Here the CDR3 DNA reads TGTGCCAGCAGCCAACCCGGACTAGCGGGAGTGGAGTCGGACACCGGGGAGCTGTTTTTT.

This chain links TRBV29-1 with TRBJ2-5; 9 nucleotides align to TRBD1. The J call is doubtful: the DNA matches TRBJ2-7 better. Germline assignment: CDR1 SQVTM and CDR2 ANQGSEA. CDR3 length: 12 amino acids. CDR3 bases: TGCAGCGTTCGGACAGGGGTGGCCGAGCAGTACTTC. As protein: CSVRTGVAEQYF.

As DNA, the CDR3 is TGCGCCAGCAGCTTGGCCGGCGGTTTCCAAGAGACCCAGTACTTC. Amino acids: CASSLAGGFQETQYF. This chain uses TRBV5-1 with TRBJ2-5; D remains unclear. Trimming took off 0 bases at V and 1 base at J, with 10 bases between the two ends. Germline V gene lookup returns CDR1 SGHRS and CDR2 YFSETQ. This CDR3 is built from 15 residues. The full variable domain, completed using reference TRBV5-1 and TRBJ2-5, is KAGVTQTPRYLIKTRGQQVTLSCSPISGHRSVSWYQQTPGQGLQFLFEYFSETQRNKGNFPGRFSGRQFSNSRSEMNVSTLELGDSALYLCASSLAGGFQETQYFGPGTRLLVL.